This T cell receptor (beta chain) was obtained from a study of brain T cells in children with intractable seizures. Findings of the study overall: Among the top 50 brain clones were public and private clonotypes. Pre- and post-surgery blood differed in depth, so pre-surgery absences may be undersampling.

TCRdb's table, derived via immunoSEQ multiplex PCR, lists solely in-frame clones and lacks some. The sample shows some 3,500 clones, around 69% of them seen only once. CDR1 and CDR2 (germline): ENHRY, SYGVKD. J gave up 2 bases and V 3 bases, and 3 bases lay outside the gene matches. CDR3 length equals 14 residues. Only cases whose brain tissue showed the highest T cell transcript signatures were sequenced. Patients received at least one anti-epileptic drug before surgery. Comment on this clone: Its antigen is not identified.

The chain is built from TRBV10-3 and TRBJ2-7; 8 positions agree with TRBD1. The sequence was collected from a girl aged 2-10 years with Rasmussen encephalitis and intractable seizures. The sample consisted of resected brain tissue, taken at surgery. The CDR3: CAISDSDRAYEQYF. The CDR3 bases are TGTGCCATCAGTGACTCGGACAGGGCCTACGAGCAGTACTTC.